Sequencing of this TCR beta chain was carried out in a study of blood T cell repertoires in COVID-19. Study-wide background: PBMCs, B-cell-depleted T cells, or T cells were the source of the cDNA or gDNA that made up the material.

Individuals aged roughly 18 to 95 years were recruited from approximately 24 US areas. Sequenced by immunoSEQ multiplex PCR; TCRdb stores in-frame clones only, minus some. Seen here are some 300,000 clones, about 89% observed once, and the top ten hold over 8%. The source is a woman aged 35 to 49 who had recovered from COVID-19. The material sequenced was PBMCs or T cells enriched from blood (not recorded which).

The CDR3 here is CASSQGQGSEAFF. The CDR3 bases are TGTGCCAGCAGCCAGGGACAGGGGTCTGAAGCTTTCTTT. This sequence joins TRBV7-9 and TRBJ1-1, with TRBD1 identical over 10 bases. This CDR3 is built from 13 residues. V shed 5 bases, J shed 6 bases, and the junction held 3 bases outside the gene matches. Per germline, CDR1 SEHNR and CDR2 FQNEAQ (reference sequence).